This record concerns one T cell receptor (beta chain) sequence. Clones were read by immunoSEQ multiplex PCR, and TCRdb kept only the in-frame ones, dropping some. The table lists around 63,000 clones, 92% of them singletons, with roughly 1.6% in the top ten. This record comes from a study of T cell changes during pregnancy in multiple sclerosis. V was shortened by 5 bases and J by 6 bases, with 17 bases between the two germline ends. Germline assignment: CDR1 SNHLY and CDR2 FYNNEI. This CDR3 spans 15 amino acids. This sequence was found in a female donor with multiple sclerosis, enrolled in a pregnancy study. V is TRBV2 and J is TRBJ2-1; a possible D gene is TRBD1 (6 bases). The material was peripheral blood, obtained after pregnancy. The CDR3 DNA reads TGTGCCAGCAGTCCACAGGGTCTCGCCAGCAATGAGCAGTTCTTC. Protein product: CASSPQGLASNEQFF.